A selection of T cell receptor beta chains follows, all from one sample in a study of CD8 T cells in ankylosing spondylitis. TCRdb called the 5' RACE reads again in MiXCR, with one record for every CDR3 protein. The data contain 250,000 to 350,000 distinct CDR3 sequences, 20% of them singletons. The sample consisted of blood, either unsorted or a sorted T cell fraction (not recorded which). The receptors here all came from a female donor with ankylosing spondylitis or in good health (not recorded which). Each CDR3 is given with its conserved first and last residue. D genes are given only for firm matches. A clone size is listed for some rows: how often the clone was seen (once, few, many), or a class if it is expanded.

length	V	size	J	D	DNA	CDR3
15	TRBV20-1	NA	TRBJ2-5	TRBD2	TGCAGTGCCCCGCGCCTAGCGGGACACCGGGAGACCCAGTACTTC	CSAPRLAGHRETQYF
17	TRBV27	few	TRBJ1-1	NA	TGTGCCAGCAGTTTAATCCAATCTCGCGGGGTGAACACTGAAGCTTTCTTT	CASSLIQSRGVNTEAFF
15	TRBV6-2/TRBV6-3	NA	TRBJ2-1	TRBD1	TGTGCCAGCATCCCGACAGGGGATGTCTACAATGAGCAGTTCTTC	CASIPTGDVYNEQFF
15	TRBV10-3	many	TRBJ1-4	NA	TGTGCCATCAGTGAGTTCGGGGGAACTAATGAAAAACTGTTTTTT	CAISEFGGTNEKLFF
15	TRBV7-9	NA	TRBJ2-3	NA	TGTGCCAGCAGCCATCGGAGTCCTAGCACAGATACGCAGTATTTT	CASSHRSPSTDTQYF
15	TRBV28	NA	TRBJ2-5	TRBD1	TGTGCCAGCAGCCGTGACAGGGAAGGAGAGGAGACCCAGTACTTC	CASSRDREGEETQYF
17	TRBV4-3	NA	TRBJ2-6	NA	TGCGCCAGCAGCCAGCGGGCCTCGAGCTCTGGGGCCAACGTCCTGACTTTC	CASSQRASSSGANVLTF
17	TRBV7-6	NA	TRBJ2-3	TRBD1	TGTGCCAGCAGCTCCAGGGACAGGGATTTTAGCACAGATACGCAGTATTTT	CASSSRDRDFSTDTQYF
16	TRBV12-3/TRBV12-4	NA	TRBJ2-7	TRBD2	TGTGCCAGCAGTCCACACCGCGGGAGGGCCGTGTACGAGCAGTACTTC	CASSPHRGRAVYEQYF
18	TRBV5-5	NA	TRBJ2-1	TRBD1	TGTGCCAGCAGCTCCCGTAGGACAGGGGGTAGCTCCTACAATGAGCACTTCTTC	CASSSRRTGGSSYNEHFF
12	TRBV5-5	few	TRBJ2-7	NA	TGTGCCAGCAGCTTGGCTGGGATCGAGCAGTACTTC	CASSLAGIEQYF
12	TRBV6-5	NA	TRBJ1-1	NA	TGTGCCAGCAGTAAGGGACCTCCCGGAGCTTTCTTT	CASSKGPPGAFF
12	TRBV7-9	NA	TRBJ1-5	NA	TGTGCCAGCAGCTTATTAGGTCAGCCCCAGCATTTT	CASSLLGQPQHF
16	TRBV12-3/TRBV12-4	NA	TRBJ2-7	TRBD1	TGTGCCAGCAGTGACACTAACAGGGGGCCGTCCTACGAGCAGTACTTC	CASSDTNRGPSYEQYF
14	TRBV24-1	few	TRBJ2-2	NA	TGTGCCACCAGTGTCGCACCGAACACCGGGGAGCTGTTTTTT	CATSVAPNTGELFF
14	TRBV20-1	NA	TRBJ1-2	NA	TGCAGTGCTAGAGACAGGGCAGGAAGCTATGGCTACACCTTC	CSARDRAGSYGYTF
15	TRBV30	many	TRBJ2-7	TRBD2	TGTGCCTGGACCCCAGGAGCGGGAGCTTTAAACGAGCAGTACTTC	CAWTPGAGALNEQYF
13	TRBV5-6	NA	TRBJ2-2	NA	TGTGCCAGCAGCTTGATCAGGTCCGGGGAGCTGTTTTTT	CASSLIRSGELFF